This T cell receptor beta chain came from a study of T cells in Graves' hyperthyroidism and ophthalmopathy. The CDR3 regions of TCR beta were amplified from RNA transcripts. Carried out on the TCR CDR3, a first-round RT-PCR used the HTBI primer set. TCRdb itself ran the multiplex PCR reads through MiXCR, one entry per CDR3 protein. Of hundreds of thousands of distinct CDR3 sequences in the sample, 20% are singletons; the top ten hold over 45%. A few counts support this clonotype. Its antigen is not known. The study, taken as a whole, reports: Blood also held most thyroid clonotypes expanded beyond 0.001. Ophthalmopathy stood apart from stable hyperthyroidism in a 13 V-J model.

This CDR3 has 17 residues. J gave up 8 bases and V 0 bases, and 11 bases lay outside the gene matches. Germline CDR1 MNHEY, CDR2 SMNVEV (reference sequence). At least 3 on the Clinical Activity Score was recorded for ophthalmopathy patients, who also had NOSPECS grade at least 4 and duration under 3 months. This sample holds PBMCs from roughly 10 ml fresh peripheral blood. The rearrangement links TRBV27 to TRBJ1-2; 11 bases agree with TRBD1. The receptor was isolated from a man aged 35-49 years with Graves' ophthalmopathy. Sequencing input: blood. CDR3 in DNA: TGTGCCAGCAGTTTATCGCCGGGACAGGGGGGGAGGGGGGGCTACACCTTC. This sequence encodes CASSLSPGQGGRGGYTF.